The rows below give T cell receptor beta chains drawn from one sample of a study of T cell responses to AZD1222 COVID-19 vaccine. Libraries were prepared by immunoSEQ multiplex PCR; TCRdb keeps only in-frame clonotypes and omits some of them. This table has roughly 130,000 clones, roughly 92% appearing once. The input for sequencing was peripheral blood, taken 28 days after the second AZD1222 dose. These receptors were taken from an adult who received the AZD1222 COVID-19 vaccine. CDR3s include the opening cysteine and the closing phenylalanine or tryptophan. D genes are given only for firm matches. Not every row has a clone size; where given, it reads once, few, many or a size class.

>NA|TRBV4-3|NA|TRBJ1-1
CASSQRGTEAFF
TGCGCCAGCAGCCAAAGGGGCACTGAAGCTTTCTTT
>NA|TRBV27|NA|TRBJ1-5
CASSFRDSNQPQHF
TGTGCCAGCAGTTTCAGGGATAGCAATCAGCCCCAGCATTTT
>TRBD1|TRBV7-8|NA|TRBJ2-3
CASSFPKDRASGDTQYF
TGTGCCAGCAGCTTCCCTAAGGACAGGGCCTCGGGAGATACGCAGTATTTT
>NA|TRBV6-5|NA|TRBJ1-2
CASSLSKGYGYTF
TGTGCCAGCAGCCTCAGTAAAGGGTATGGCTACACCTTC
>NA|TRBV11-1|NA|TRBJ2-5
CASSFQGGSETQYF
TGTGCCAGCAGCTTTCAGGGAGGTAGTGAGACCCAGTACTTC
>NA|TRBV7-9|NA|TRBJ2-5
CASSLAGVQETQYF
TGTGCCAGCAGCTTAGCAGGGGTGCAAGAGACCCAGTACTTC
>TRBD2|TRBV20-1|once|TRBJ2-1
CSASAGGLWNEQFF
TGCAGTGCTAGTGCGGGGGGGCTTTGGAACGAGCAGTTCTTC
>NA|TRBV18|NA|TRBJ2-3
CASSPRARTSTDTQYF
TGTGCCAGCTCACCACGCGCTAGAACTAGCACAGATACGCAGTATTTT
>NA|TRBV4-1|NA|TRBJ1-4
CASSQAPDRRNEKLFF
TGCGCCAGCAGCCAAGCCCCCGATAGGAGGAACGAAAAACTGTTTTTT
>NA|TRBV6-1|once|TRBJ2-5
CASSEALATQYF
TGTGCCAGCAGTGAAGCCTTAGCGACCCAGTACTTC
>NA|TRBV28|NA|TRBJ2-1
CASSSAPGSYNEQFF
TGTGCCAGCAGTTCGGCCCCAGGCTCCTACAATGAGCAGTTCTTC
>TRBD2|TRBV4-3|once|TRBJ2-5
CASSQVLAGSRVTQYF
TGCGCCAGCAGCCAAGTACTAGCGGGTAGTCGGGTGACCCAGTACTTC
>NA|TRBV27|NA|TRBJ1-1
CASSLSRMNTEAFF
TGTGCCAGCAGTTTGTCACGTATGAACACTGAAGCTTTCTTT
>NA|TRBV5-4|NA|TRBJ1-3
CASTSDSGNTIYF
TGTGCCAGCACCTCAGACTCTGGAAACACCATATATTTT
>NA|TRBV19|NA|TRBJ2-1
CASSRSGGSYNEQFF
TGTGCCAGTAGCCGTTCGGGGGGCTCTTACAATGAGCAGTTCTTC
>TRBD1|TRBV9|NA|TRBJ1-2
CASSVTDRGYFYGYTF
TGTGCCAGCAGCGTAACCGACAGGGGGTACTTCTATGGCTACACCTTC
>TRBD1|TRBV19|NA|TRBJ2-6
CASSYTGGNVLTF
TGTGCCAGTAGCTATACAGGGGGCAACGTCCTGACTTTC
>NA|TRBV5-1|NA|TRBJ1-3
CASSLAVGSGNTIYF
TGCGCCAGCAGCTTGGCCGTCGGCTCTGGAAACACCATATATTTT
>TRBD2|TRBV6-5|NA|TRBJ2-7
CASGGEGTDTYEQYF
TGTGCCAGCGGGGGGGAGGGGACCGACACCTACGAGCAGTACTTC
>NA|TRBV19|NA|TRBJ2-2
CASTTSGAFHTGELFF
TGTGCCAGTACCACAAGCGGTGCATTCCACACCGGGGAGCTGTTTTTT
>TRBD1|TRBV6-5|NA|TRBJ1-5
CASSPDRGQPQHF
TGTGCCAGCAGCCCGGACAGGGGGCAGCCCCAGCATTTT
>NA|TRBV7-9|NA|TRBJ1-5
CASSSTQGQPQHF
TGTGCCAGCAGCTCGACCCAAGGGCAGCCCCAGCATTTT
>TRBD2|TRBV6-2/TRBV6-3|NA|TRBJ2-7
CASSYQREGYEQYF
TGTGCCAGCAGTTACCAGCGGGAGGGCTACGAGCAGTACTTC
>TRBD1|TRBV13|NA|TRBJ2-3
CASSPRQGATDTQYF
TGTGCCAGCAGCCCCCGACAGGGAGCCACAGATACGCAGTATTTT
>NA|TRBV6-5|NA|TRBJ1-1
CASSYRQAYGVFEAFF
TGTGCCAGCAGTTACAGACAGGCCTACGGGGTATTTGAAGCTTTCTTT
>TRBD1|TRBV7-2|NA|TRBJ2-6
CASSFQGARSGANVLTF
TGTGCCAGCAGCTTTCAGGGGGCCCGCTCTGGGGCCAACGTCCTGACTTTC
>NA|TRBV12-5|NA|TRBJ1-1
CASGLVLQGISEAFF
TGTGCTAGTGGTTTGGTCCTTCAGGGGATCTCTGAAGCTTTCTTT
>NA|TRBV9|NA|TRBJ1-3
CASSVEGSGNTIYF
TGTGCCAGCAGCGTAGAGGGCTCTGGAAACACCATATATTTT
>TRBD2|TRBV3-1/TRBV3-2|NA|TRBJ2-3
CASSTAGATDTQYF
TGTGCCAGCAGCACAGCGGGAGCCACAGATACGCAGTATTTT
>TRBD1|TRBV28|once|TRBJ1-1
CASSADRGRAEAFF
TGTGCCAGCAGTGCGGACAGGGGGCGGGCTGAAGCTTTCTTT
>TRBD1|TRBV10-3|NA|TRBJ2-3
CAISSGQVADTQYF
TGTGCCATCAGCTCGGGACAGGTGGCCGATACGCAGTATTTT
>NA|TRBV12-5|NA|TRBJ1-1
CASGSEWSTEAFF
TGTGCTAGTGGCTCGGAGTGGAGTACTGAAGCTTTCTTT
>NA|TRBV18|NA|TRBJ1-2
CASSPAENYGYTF
TGTGCCAGCTCACCAGCTGAGAACTATGGCTACACCTTC
>NA|TRBV19|NA|TRBJ1-6
CASKKRQNNSPLHF
TGTGCCAGTAAAAAGCGGCAGAATAATTCACCCCTCCACTTT
>NA|TRBV19|NA|TRBJ1-5
CASSGGRSSQPQHF
TGTGCCAGTAGCGGGGGGAGGTCGAGTCAGCCCCAGCATTTT
>TRBD2|TRBV7-3|NA|TRBJ2-1
CASSLNPAGGGNYNEQFF
TGTGCCAGCAGCTTAAACCCAGCGGGAGGAGGTAACTACAATGAGCAGTTCTTC
>NA|TRBV15|NA|TRBJ1-1
CATSRARGAHTEAFF
TGTGCCACCAGCAGAGCCCGAGGGGCGCATACTGAAGCTTTCTTT
>NA|TRBV19|NA|TRBJ1-2
CASSIKTAAYGYTF
TGTGCCAGTAGTATCAAAACAGCAGCTTATGGCTACACCTTC
>NA|TRBV7-2|few|TRBJ1-5
CASSPPSGALSNQPQHF
TGTGCCAGCAGCCCCCCGTCGGGGGCCCTTAGCAATCAGCCCCAGCATTTT
>TRBD1|TRBV11-2|NA|TRBJ2-3
CASSWTGGMDTQYF
TGTGCCAGCAGCTGGACAGGGGGCATGGATACGCAGTATTTT
>TRBD2|TRBV11-3|once|TRBJ2-3
CASSLGASGALTDTQYF
TGTGCCAGCAGCTTAGGAGCTAGCGGAGCCCTGACAGATACGCAGTATTTT
>NA|TRBV6-6|NA|TRBJ2-1
CASSYPQGGTNEQFF
TGTGCCAGCAGTTACCCCCAGGGGGGCACTAATGAGCAGTTCTTC
>TRBD1|TRBV12-3/TRBV12-4|NA|TRBJ1-4
CASSLRTGAKLFF
TGTGCCAGCAGTCTCCGGACAGGGGCAAAACTGTTTTTT
>TRBD2|TRBV28|NA|TRBJ2-7
CASSLLRGRGLAAYEQYF
TGTGCCAGCAGTTTATTGAGGGGGCGGGGACTAGCGGCCTACGAGCAGTACTTC
>NA|TRBV11-2|NA|TRBJ1-2
CASSTSTGSYGYTF
NA
>NA|TRBV27|NA|TRBJ2-1
CASSLAYSYNEQFF
TGTGCCAGCAGTTTGGCCTACTCCTACAATGAGCAGTTCTTC
>NA|TRBV2|NA|TRBJ1-5
CASSRVTQPQHF
TGTGCCAGCAGCAGGGTAACTCAGCCCCAGCATTTT
>TRBD1|TRBV6-2/TRBV6-3|NA|TRBJ1-2
CASSYPPGQDSYGYTF
TGTGCCAGCAGTTACCCCCCCGGACAGGATTCCTATGGCTACACCTTC
>NA|TRBV28|NA|TRBJ1-1
CASSQPEVEAFF
TGTGCCAGCTCACAACCAGAGGTTGAAGCTTTCTTT
>NA|TRBV19|NA|TRBJ2-7
CASTTAGGRDYEQYF
TGTGCCAGTACCACCGCTGGGGGCAGGGACTACGAGCAGTACTTC
>NA|TRBV13|NA|TRBJ1-1
CASSPDSATEAFF
TGTGCCAGCAGCCCGGACAGTGCCACTGAAGCTTTCTTT
>TRBD1|TRBV7-9|NA|TRBJ2-3
CASSSPDRGPTQYF
TGTGCCAGCAGCTCTCCAGACAGGGGGCCCACGCAGTATTTT
>TRBD1|TRBV2|NA|TRBJ2-2
CASSWDRPNTGELFF
TGTGCCAGCAGTTGGGACAGGCCGAACACCGGGGAGCTGTTTTTT